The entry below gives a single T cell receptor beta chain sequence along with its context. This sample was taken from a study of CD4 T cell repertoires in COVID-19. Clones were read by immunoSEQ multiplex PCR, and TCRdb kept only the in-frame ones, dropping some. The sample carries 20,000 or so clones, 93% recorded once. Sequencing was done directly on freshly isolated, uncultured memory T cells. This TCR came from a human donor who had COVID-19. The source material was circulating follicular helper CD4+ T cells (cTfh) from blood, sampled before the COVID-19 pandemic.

The CDR3 region is CASSVGRAGYTF. DNA for the CDR3: TGTGCCAGCAGCGTAGGCCGAGCTGGCTACACCTTC. The chain uses TRBV9 and TRBJ1-2; D is uncertain. The V end was cut by 0 bases, the J end by 7 bases, with 7 bases between. Per the germline V gene, CDR1 is SGDLS and CDR2 is YYNGEE. This CDR3 comprises 12 residues.